This TCR beta chain comes out of a study of cytomegalovirus exposure and HLA in healthy donors listed by TCRdb under 2017. Regarding the research as a whole: An earlier analysis of approximately 640 of the donors reported 250 to 300 Gb of sequence data and about 100 million unique TCR beta sequences from about 180 million T cells. About 300 gigabases of sequencing data and approximately 93 million unique TCR sequences were included in an early release covering several hundred HLA-typed donors. Of the roughly 400 genotyped donors, over 65% fell in the genetic ancestry cluster associated with self-reported Caucasian donors. The study aimed to test whether cataloging public T cell receptors could reveal signatures of past pathogen exposure. The study profiled the T cell repertoires of around 700 subjects by immunosequencing and related them to cytomegalovirus serostatus. Along with the approximately 650-subject first cohort, a separate validation cohort of 120 different subjects was used. High-throughput TCR immunosequencing, statistical association of individual TCRs with disease status, and machine learning were combined to predict cytomegalovirus infection status. A later analysis re-examined previously published TCR beta repertoires from roughly 650 donors and added high-resolution HLA genotyping to investigate patterns of TCR occurrence. Rather than using new phenotypic data, the later analysis identified candidate immune exposures from TCR beta sequences and from how often those sequences occurred across donors. To decide whether each TCR beta V gene segment behaved as functional or pseudogenic, an earlier analysis of fewer than 750 of the donors relied on high-throughput TCR beta sequencing. Donor age, sex, ethnicity and CMV serostatus were collected together with the repertoire data. Genome-wide SNP genotypes for about three fifths of the roughly 700 donors were used in a later genetic analysis, which treated that subset as a discovery cohort. Every discovery cohort repertoire had been produced on one sequencing platform. Class I and class II HLA loci were covered by the typing at four-digit resolution. The number of typed donors differed by locus: roughly 629-630 for A, B, C, DRB1 and DQB1; approximately 540 for DQA1; 606 for DPA1; and roughly 450 for DPB1. Roughly 5 DR-DQ haplotypes were treated as single units for association and clustering because of strong linkage in the cohort. Among roughly 400 genotyped donors of the cohort, an average of around 250,000 unique TCR beta nucleotide sequences was sequenced per donor, of which 15% to 20% were non-productive.

Counted from cysteine to phenylalanine, this CDR3 has 15 amino acids. CDR3 DNA only is kept here, 45 bases in frame from base 1. From a lookup of the germline V gene (reference sequence), CDR1 and CDR2 are SSHAT and FNYEAQ. This clone was seen more than once but under ten times. Its antigen is not yet known. One end of the junction fails to match germline, which may point to a read error. General conclusions and limits of the study: When HLA alleles, especially DR and DQ, strongly co-occurred, attributing TCR associations to individual alleles was difficult. The earlier analysis of nearly 600 of the donors excluded roughly 16 rarely observed V segments, including chromosome 9 orphons, because counts were too low. In both the original and validation cohorts, the classifier was reported to diagnose cytomegalovirus status with high specificity and sensitivity. This cohort had only TCR beta chains sequenced, and the lack of alpha or paired-chain data limited which features could be detected. A later analysis associated 16,951 TCR beta sequences with specific HLA alleles at a false discovery rate of 0.05. The 87-base-pair reads could not distinguish some IMGT-functional V segments, including TRBV6-2 and TRBV6-3, so those segments were excluded. In a later analysis, the rate of TCR association differed among HLA loci, with DRB1 alleles having the most associated TCRs and HLA-C alleles having the fewest. Because HLA typing was missing for some donors at each locus, association tests included only the typed subset. An earlier analysis of approximately 570 of the donors showed that most TCR beta V segments appeared in productive rearrangements either about 87% or about 30% of the time, which broadly matched IMGT annotations. In a later analysis, HLA-associated TCR beta chains showed more clonal expansion and lower generation probabilities than non-associated chains that were equally common. The study gave a list of about 170 TCR beta chains associated with cytomegalovirus. Roughly uniform sequencing depth across donors was assumed in presence/absence analyses, although this assumption may not hold. According to the authors, the approach could potentially be generalized to other disease states and immunological phenotypes. Linkage disequilibrium might explain the correlated functional status among segregating V segments, but an unknown experimental factor could not be excluded. A few of the identified cytomegalovirus-associated TCR beta chains were confirmed in vitro to be specific for cytomegalovirus antigens. In a later analysis, several top co-occurrence clusters were reported to appear linked to parvovirus B19, influenza, CMV and Epstein-Barr virus. A further reported finding was that TCR beta sequences accurately predicted the HLA-A and HLA-B alleles for most subjects in the first cohort. Immune exposure information for the cohort was limited to CMV serostatus. V-gene and J-gene trimming of TCR beta chains was associated with a missense DCLRE1C variant in a later genetic analysis, and the association was replicated in an independent cohort. In a later genetic analysis, fewer N-insertions in productive TCRs were reported among donors in an Asian-associated ancestry cluster than the roughly 700-donor mean. Most TCR sequences were observed very rarely across donors, whereas some public TCRs were present in many individuals. A cluster of highly shared sequence variants was judged likely to be a technical artifact of the sequencing pipeline. Most CMV-associated TCR beta chains appeared to be HLA-restricted in a later analysis, and the HLA associations seemed to be driven largely by CMV exposure.

Libraries came from the immunoSEQ multiplex PCR assay. For the multiplex PCR, a mixture combining 60 forward primers for TCR Vbeta segments and 13 reverse primers for TCR Jbeta segments was used. Amplification of the CDR3 region of rearranged TCR beta genes was performed with a multiplex PCR assay on genomic DNA. On the Illumina HiSeq System, the amplified TCR beta libraries were sequenced as 87-base-pair reads. On the study's bioinformatics: In a later analysis, some 80 million unique TCR beta chains were counted across the roughly 610 repertoires, and roughly 10 million of these chains were shared by at least two donors. A nearest-neighbor algorithm error-corrected the raw reads and collapsed the reads into unique sequences, merging closely related sequences to remove PCR and sequencing errors. Alignment of CDR3 sequences to IMGT reference sequences was used to assign V, D and J gene segments. For a sequence to be retained, a match of at least six nucleotides was required to both a V gene segment and a J gene segment. A rearrangement was called productive if the CDR3 had no stop codons and remained in frame with V and J, and every other rearrangement was called non-productive. Following IMGT convention, CDR3 was defined as the stretch from the second conserved V-encoded cysteine to the conserved J-encoded phenylalanine. In an earlier analysis of around 570 of the donors, sequences lacking an unambiguous match to a single V gene segment were excluded. In an earlier analysis of a few hundred of the donors, V segments were called functional above 56.7% productive rearrangements and were called segregating when the between-donor standard deviation exceeded 5%. A statistical classification framework was built for diagnosing cytomegalovirus status from the catalog of TCR beta chain sequences. In a later analysis, V and J genes were assigned by comparing TCR nucleotide sequences against IMGT/GENE-DB human TR gene sequences. In a later analysis, CDR3 sequences and most-parsimonious VDJ recombination scenarios were assigned using the TCRdist pipeline. In a later analysis, each TCR beta chain was defined by its CDR3 amino acid sequence together with its V-gene family, and reads lacking a unique V-gene family were excluded. To address suspected cross-contamination and a sequencing artifact, a later analysis removed under 600 highly shared, low-generation-probability nucleotide sequences. For each public chain, a later analysis derived a clonal expansion index from normalized ranks of inferred template counts within each repertoire. In a later analysis, generation probabilities were computed using a VDJ recombination model fitted to out-of-frame rearrangements, and the results were checked against IGoR. In a later analysis, hypergeometric tests were used to score TCR-TCR, TCR-HLA and TCR-CMV co-occurrence, with a repertoire-size bias correction applied to TCR pairs. To estimate false discovery rates, a later analysis permuted the HLA or CMV assignments 20 times. In a later analysis, co-occurring TCRs were grouped with DBSCAN, and TCRdist sequence similarity was added when clustering was performed within HLA-allele-positive subsets. Repertoires with fewer than 30,000 or more than 120,000 public chains were left out of co-occurrence clustering, as were about 5 repertoires with anomalous nucleotide sharing. TCRdb holds this immuneACCESS table with in-frame rearrangements only. Some clones are missing; in checked studies, unresolved V genes explain under half, and the rest has no known cause. The V and J calls and clone size are taken from that table; D and trimming were inferred from the DNA. Present in this sample are some 200,000 clones, less than 90% of which were seen just once. Together, the top ten hold 1.6% of the sample.

In total, approximately 700 healthy bone marrow donors made up the cohort. Cohort members were all nominally healthy when sampled, although unrecorded immune exposures were likely present. The donor was CMV seronegative and belonged to the group of around 350 seronegative cohort members. A peripheral blood sample was provided by each donor, and peripheral blood mononuclear cells were used for TCR beta sequencing. Genomic DNA extraction from the blood cell samples was performed with the Qiagen DNeasy Blood Extraction Kit. The origin of this receptor is a middle-aged man in good health and CMV-seronegative. The rearrangement combines TRBV7-7 with TRBJ2-2, with 8 junctional bases fitting TRBD1. The specimen was PBMCs. The DNA sequence follows: TGTGCTAGCAGCAGGACAGGGTCGAACACCGGGGAGCTGTTTTTT. This encodes CASSRTGSNTGELFF. With all but the CDR3 taken from the reference TRBV7-7 and TRBJ2-2 genes, the full variable domain is: GAGVSQSPRYKVTKRGQDVTLRCDPISSHATLYWYQQALGQGPEFLTYFNYEAQPDKSGLPSDRFSAERPEGSISTLTIQRTEQRDSAMYRCASSRTGSNTGELFFGEGSRLTVL.